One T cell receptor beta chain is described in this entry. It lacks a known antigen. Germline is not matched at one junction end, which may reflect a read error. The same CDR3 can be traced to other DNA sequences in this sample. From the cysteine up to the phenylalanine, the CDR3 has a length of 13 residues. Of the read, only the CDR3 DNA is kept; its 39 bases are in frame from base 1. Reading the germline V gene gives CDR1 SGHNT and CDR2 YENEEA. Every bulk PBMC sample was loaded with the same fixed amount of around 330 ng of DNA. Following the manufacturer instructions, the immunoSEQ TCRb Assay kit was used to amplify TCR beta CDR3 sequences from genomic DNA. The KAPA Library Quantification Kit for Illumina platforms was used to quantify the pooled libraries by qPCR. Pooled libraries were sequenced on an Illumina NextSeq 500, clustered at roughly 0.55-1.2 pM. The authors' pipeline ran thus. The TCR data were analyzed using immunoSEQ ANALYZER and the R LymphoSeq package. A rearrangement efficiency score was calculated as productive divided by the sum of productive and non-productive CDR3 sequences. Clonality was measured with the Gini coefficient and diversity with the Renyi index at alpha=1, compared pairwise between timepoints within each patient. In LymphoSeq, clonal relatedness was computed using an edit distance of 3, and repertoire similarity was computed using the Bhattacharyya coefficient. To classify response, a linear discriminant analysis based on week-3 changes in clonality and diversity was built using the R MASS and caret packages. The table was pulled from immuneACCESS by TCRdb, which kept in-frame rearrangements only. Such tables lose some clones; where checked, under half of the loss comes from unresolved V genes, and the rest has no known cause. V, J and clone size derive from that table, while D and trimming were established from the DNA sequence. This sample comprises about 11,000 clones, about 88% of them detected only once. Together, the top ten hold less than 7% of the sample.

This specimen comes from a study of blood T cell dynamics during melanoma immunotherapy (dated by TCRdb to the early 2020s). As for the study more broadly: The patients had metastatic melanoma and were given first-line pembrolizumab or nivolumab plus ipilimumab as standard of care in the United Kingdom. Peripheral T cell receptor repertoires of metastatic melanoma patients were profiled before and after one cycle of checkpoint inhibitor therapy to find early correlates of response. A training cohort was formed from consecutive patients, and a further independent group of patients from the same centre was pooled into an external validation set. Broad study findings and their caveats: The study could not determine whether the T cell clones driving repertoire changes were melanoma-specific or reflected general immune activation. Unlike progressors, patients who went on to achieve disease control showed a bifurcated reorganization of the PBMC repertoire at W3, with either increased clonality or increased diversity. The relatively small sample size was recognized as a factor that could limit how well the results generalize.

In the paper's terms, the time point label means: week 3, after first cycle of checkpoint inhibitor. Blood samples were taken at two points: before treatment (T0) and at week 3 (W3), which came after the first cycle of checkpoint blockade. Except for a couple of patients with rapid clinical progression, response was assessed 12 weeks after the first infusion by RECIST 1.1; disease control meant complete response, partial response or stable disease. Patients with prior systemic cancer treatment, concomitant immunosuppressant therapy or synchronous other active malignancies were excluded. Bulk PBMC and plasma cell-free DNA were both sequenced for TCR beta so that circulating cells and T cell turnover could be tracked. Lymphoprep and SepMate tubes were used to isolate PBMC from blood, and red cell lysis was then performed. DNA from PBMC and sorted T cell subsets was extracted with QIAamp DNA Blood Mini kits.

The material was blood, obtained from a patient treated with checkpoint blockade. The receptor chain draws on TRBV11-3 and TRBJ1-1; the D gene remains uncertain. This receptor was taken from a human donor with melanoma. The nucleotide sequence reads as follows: TGTGCCAGCAGCTTAAACATCCACACTGAAGCCTTCTTT. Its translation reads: CASSLNIHTEAFF.